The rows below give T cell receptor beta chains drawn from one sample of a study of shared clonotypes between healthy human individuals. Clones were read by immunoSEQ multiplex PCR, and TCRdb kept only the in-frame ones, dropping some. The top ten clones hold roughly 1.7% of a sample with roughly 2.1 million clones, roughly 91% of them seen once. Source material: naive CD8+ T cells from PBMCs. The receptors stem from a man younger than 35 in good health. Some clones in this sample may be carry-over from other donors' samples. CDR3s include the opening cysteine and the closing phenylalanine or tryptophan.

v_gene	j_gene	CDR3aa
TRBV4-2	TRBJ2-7	CASSQPGVSYEQYF
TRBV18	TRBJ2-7	CASSPPSRPVAEQYF
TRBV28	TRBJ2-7	CASCWTATALQYF
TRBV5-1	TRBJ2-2	CASSPPAGVNTGELFF
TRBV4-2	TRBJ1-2	CASSPIPRSNYGYTF
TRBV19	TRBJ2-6	CASTSGQGFGANVLTF
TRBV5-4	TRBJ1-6	CASSLSGGDSPLHF
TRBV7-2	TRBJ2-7	CASSLGRSGPEQYF
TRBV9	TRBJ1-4	CASSVSGGAREKLFF
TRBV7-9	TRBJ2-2	CASSLGLPVAGELFF
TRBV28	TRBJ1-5	CASSLTGFPYQPQHF
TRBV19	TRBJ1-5	CASSKREDSNQPQHF
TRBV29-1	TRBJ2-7	CSVEGTVTSGPYEQYF
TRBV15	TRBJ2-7	CATSRSYGQGESGEQYF
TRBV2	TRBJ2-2	CASSEYGLPTGELFF
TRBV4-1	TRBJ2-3	CASSQEGKTQYF
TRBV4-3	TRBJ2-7	CASSPDSSSYEQYF
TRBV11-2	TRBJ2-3	CASSLNARVLAADTQYF
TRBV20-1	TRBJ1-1	CSARGGTEAFF
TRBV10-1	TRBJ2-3	CASSRITTDTQYF
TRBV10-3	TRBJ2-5	CAIRGGRAEGETQYF
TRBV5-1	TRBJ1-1	CASRRNTEAFF
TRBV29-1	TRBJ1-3	CSVTGVTGNTIYF
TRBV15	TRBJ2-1	CATSRDGMVGNEQFF
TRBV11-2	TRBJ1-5	CASSTGTGGNQPQHF
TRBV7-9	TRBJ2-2	CASSLVSGQGNTGELFF
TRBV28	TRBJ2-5	CASSRLAGERETQYF
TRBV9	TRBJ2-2	CASSVDHTGELFF
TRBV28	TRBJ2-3	CASSLTTGTTDTQYF
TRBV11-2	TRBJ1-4	CASSGGIRATNEKLFF
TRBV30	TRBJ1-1	CAWRRDIFVGTEAFF
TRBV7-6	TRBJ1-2	CASSPDRATYGYTF
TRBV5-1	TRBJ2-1	CASSPLGSVQFF
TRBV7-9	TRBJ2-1	CASSLPDLAGDYNEQFF
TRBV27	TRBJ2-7	CASRLAFAPEQYF
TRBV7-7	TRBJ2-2	CASSPRQPGTGELFF
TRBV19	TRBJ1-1	CASRAVGDGTEAFF
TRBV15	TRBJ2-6	CATSRSYGTPLDPTGANVLTF
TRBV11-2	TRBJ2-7	CASSLRYEQYF
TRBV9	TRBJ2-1	CASSDSAGGRYNEQFF
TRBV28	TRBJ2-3	CASSSSKDTDTQYF